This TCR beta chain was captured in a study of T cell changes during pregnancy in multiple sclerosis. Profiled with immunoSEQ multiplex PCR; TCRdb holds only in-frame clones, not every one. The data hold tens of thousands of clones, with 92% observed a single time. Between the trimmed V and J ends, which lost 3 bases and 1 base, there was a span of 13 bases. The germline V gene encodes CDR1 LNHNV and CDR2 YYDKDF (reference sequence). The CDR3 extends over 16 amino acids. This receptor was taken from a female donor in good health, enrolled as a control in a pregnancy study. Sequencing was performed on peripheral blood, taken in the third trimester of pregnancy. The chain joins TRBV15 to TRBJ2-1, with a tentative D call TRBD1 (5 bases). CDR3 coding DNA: TGTGCCACCAGCAGCAAGACAGTCGGGTCCTACAATGAGCAGTTCTTC. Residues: CATSSKTVGSYNEQFF.